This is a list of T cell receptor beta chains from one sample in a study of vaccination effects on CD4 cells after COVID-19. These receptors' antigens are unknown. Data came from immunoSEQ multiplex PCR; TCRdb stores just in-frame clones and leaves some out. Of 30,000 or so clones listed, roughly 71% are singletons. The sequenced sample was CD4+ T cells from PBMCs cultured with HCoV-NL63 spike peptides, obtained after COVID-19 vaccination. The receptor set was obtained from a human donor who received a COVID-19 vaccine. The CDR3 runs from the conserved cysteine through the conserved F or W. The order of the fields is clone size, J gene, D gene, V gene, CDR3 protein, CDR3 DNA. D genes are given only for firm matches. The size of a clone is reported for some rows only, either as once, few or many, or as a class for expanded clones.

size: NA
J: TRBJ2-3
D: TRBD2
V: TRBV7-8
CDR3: CASSLGTGLAGRDTQYF
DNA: TGTGCCAGCAGCTTAGGGACCGGGCTAGCGGGGCGAGATACGCAGTATTTT

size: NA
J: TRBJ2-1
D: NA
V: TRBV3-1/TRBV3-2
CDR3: CASSQSFGDANEQFF
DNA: TGTGCCAGCAGCCAATCCTTTGGGGACGCCAATGAGCAGTTCTTC

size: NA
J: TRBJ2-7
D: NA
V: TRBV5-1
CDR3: CASSLDVGSGYEQYF
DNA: TGCGCCAGCAGCTTGGATGTCGGGTCGGGCTACGAGCAGTACTTC

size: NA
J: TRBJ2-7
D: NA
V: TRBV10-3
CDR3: CAIWDTYEQYF
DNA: TGTGCCATCTGGGACACCTACGAGCAGTACTTC

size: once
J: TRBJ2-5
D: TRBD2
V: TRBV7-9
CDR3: CASSSRTISSGVETQYF
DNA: TGTGCCAGCAGCTCCCGGACTATTTCTAGCGGGGTAGAGACCCAGTACTTC

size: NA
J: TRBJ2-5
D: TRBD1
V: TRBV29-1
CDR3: CSAGTGDF
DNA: TGCAGCGCCGGGACAGGGGACTTC

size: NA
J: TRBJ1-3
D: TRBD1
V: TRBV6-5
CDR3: CASSYADRAGNTIYF
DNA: TGTGCCAGCAGTTACGCAGACAGGGCTGGAAACACCATATATTTT

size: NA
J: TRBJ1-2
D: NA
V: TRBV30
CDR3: CAWTRAGYGYTF
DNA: TGTGCCTGGACCAGGGCGGGCTATGGCTACACCTTC

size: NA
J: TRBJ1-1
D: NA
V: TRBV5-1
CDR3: CASTPGSSGETEAFF
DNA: TGCGCCAGCACCCCGGGGTCTTCAGGAGAGACTGAAGCTTTCTTT

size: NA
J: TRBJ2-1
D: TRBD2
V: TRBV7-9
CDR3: CASSSTVAGVFEQFF
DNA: TGTGCCAGCAGTTCTACGGTAGCGGGAGTGTTTGAGCAGTTCTTC

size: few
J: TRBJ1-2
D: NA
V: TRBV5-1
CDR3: CASSLDQGEAYGYTF
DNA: TGCGCCAGCAGCTTGGATCAAGGGGAGGCCTATGGCTACACCTTC

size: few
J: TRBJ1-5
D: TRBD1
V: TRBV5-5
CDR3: CASIGGFWAQHF
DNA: TGTGCCAGCATAGGGGGCTTTTGGGCCCAGCATTTT

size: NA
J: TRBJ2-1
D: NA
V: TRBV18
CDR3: CASSPRVVINEQFF
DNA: TGTGCCAGCTCACCACGGGTTGTAATCAATGAGCAGTTCTTC

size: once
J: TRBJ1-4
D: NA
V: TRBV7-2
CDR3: CASSPEREKLFF
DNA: TGTGCCAGCAGCCCGGAAAGAGAAAAACTGTTTTTT

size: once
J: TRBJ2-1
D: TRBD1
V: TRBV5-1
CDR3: CASSLEGQGSYNEQFF
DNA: TGCGCCAGCAGCTTGGAGGGACAGGGGTCCTACAATGAGCAGTTCTTC

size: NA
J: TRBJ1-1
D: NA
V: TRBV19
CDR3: CASSRAGSENTEAFF
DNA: TGTGCCAGTAGTAGGGCAGGGTCGGAGAACACTGAAGCTTTCTTT

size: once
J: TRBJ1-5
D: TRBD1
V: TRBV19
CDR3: CASRGQGSSNQPQHF
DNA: TGTGCCAGTAGGGGACAGGGGAGTAGCAATCAGCCCCAGCATTTT

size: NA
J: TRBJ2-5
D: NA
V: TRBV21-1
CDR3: CASSKISTGEGQETQYF
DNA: TGTGCCAGCAGCAAAATTTCGACAGGGGAAGGGCAAGAGACCCAGTACTTC

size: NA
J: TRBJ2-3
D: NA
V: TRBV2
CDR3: CASNRDSTDTQYF
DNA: TGTGCCAGCAACCGGGATAGCACAGATACGCAGTATTTT

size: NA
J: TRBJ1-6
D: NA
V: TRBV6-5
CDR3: CASRRTSTNSPLHF
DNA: TGTGCCAGCAGGCGGACTTCGACGAATTCACCCCTCCACTTT

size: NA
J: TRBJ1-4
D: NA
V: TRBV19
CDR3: CASRATGSTNEKLFF
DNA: TGTGCCAGTAGGGCCACAGGGTCAACTAATGAAAAACTGTTTTTT

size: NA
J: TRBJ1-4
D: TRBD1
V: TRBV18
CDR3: CASSPPGTGSEKLFF
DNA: TGTGCCAGCTCACCACCAGGGACAGGCAGTGAAAAACTGTTTTTT

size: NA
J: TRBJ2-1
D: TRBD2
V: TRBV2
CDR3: CASSGSGRAGNEQFF
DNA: TGTGCCAGCAGTGGGAGCGGGAGGGCGGGCAATGAGCAGTTCTTC

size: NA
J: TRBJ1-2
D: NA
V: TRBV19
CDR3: CASSTYEQGVNSYGYTF
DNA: TGTGCCAGTAGCACCTATGAACAGGGAGTTAATTCGTATGGCTACACCTTC

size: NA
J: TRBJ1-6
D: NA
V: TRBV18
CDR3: CASSPGQSPPLHF
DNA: TGTGCCAGCTCACCGGGCCAATCCCCACCCCTCCACTTT

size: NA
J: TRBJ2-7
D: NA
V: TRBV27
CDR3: CASSLPRTRQAHEQYF
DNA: TGTGCCAGCAGTTTACCGAGGACCCGACAGGCCCACGAGCAGTACTTC

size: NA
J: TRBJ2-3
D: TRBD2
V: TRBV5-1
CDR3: CASSLGLAGSTDTQYF
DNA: TGCGCCAGCAGCTTGGGACTAGCGGGGTCCACAGATACGCAGTATTTT

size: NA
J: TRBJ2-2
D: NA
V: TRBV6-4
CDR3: CASNPTGQTGELFF
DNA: TGTGCCAGCAACCCGACCGGGCAAACCGGGGAGCTGTTTTTT

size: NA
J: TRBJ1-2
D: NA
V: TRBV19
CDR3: CASSRTVYGYTF
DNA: TGTGCCAGTAGCCGGACAGTCTATGGCTACACCTTC

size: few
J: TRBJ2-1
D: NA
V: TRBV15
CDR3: CATSRDPGSYNEQFF
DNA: TGTGCCACCAGCAGAGATCCAGGGTCCTACAATGAGCAGTTCTTC

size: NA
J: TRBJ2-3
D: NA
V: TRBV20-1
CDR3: CSAARLKRQYF
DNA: TGCAGTGCCGCACGACTGAAAAGGCAGTATTTT

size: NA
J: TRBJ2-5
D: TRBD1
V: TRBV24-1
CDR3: CATSDRYRGGETQYF
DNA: TGTGCCACCAGTGATAGATACAGGGGCGGTGAGACCCAGTACTTC

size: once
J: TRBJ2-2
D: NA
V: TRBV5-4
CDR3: CASSSNTGELFF
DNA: TGTGCCAGCAGTTCCAACACCGGGGAGCTGTTTTTT

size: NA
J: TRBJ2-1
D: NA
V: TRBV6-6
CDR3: CASSYELSSYNEQFF
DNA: TGTGCCAGCAGTTACGAGCTGAGCTCCTACAATGAGCAGTTCTTC

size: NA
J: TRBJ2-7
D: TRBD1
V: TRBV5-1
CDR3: CASSWGDRVAYEQYF
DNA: TGCGCCAGCAGCTGGGGGGACAGGGTGGCCTACGAGCAGTACTTC

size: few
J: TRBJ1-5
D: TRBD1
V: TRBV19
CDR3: CATHSPGTANQPQHF
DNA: TGTGCCACCCACTCCCCGGGGACAGCTAATCAGCCCCAGCATTTT

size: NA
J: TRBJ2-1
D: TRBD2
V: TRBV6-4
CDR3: CASSVGTSANEQFF
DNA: TGTGCCAGCAGTGTTGGGACTAGTGCCAATGAGCAGTTCTTC

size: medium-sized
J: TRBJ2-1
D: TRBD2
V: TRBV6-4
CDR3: CASSDSAGGYNEQFF
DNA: TGTGCCAGCAGTGACTCAGCGGGGGGGTACAATGAGCAGTTCTTC

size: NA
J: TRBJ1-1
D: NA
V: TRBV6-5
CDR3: CASSYSALMNTEAFF
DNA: TGTGCCAGCAGTTACTCCGCCCTCATGAACACTGAAGCTTTCTTT

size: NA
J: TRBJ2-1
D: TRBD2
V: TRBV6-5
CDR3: CASRTSGGPYNEQFF
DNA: TGTGCCAGCCGCACTAGCGGGGGCCCGTACAATGAGCAGTTCTTC

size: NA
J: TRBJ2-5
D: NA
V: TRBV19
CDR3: CASSINMIQETQYF
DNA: TGTGCCAGTAGTATCAACATGATCCAAGAGACCCAGTACTTC

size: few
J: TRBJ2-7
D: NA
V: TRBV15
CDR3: CATSWQGFQQYF
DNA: TGTGCCACCAGCTGGCAAGGGTTCCAGCAGTACTTC

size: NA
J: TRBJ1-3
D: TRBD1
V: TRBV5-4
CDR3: CASSYNRGSGNTIYF
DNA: TGTGCCAGCAGCTACAACAGGGGTTCTGGAAACACCATATATTTT

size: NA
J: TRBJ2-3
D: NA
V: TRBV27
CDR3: CANETGFTSSVRNTQYF
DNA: TGTGCCAACGAGACGGGGTTCACGAGTTCGGTTAGGAATACGCAGTATTTT

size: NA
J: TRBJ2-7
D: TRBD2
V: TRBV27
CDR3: CASSRLAGVDYEQYF
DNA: TGTGCCAGCAGCCGCCTAGCGGGAGTTGATTACGAGCAGTACTTC

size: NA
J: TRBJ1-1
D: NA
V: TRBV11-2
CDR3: CASSLAGGRTEAFF
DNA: TGTGCCAGCAGCTTAGCCGGCGGTAGGACTGAAGCTTTCTTT

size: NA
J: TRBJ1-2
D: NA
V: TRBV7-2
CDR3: CASSLAPGETYGYTF
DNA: TGTGCCAGCAGCTTAGCTCCAGGGGAGACCTATGGCTACACCTTC

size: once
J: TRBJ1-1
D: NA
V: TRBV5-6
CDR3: CASSWGLPNTEAFF
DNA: TGTGCCAGCAGCTGGGGTCTCCCAAACACTGAAGCTTTCTTT

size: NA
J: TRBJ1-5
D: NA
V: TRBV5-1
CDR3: CASSLIPGSNQPQHF
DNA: TGCGCCAGCAGCTTGATTCCAGGGAGCAATCAGCCCCAGCATTTT

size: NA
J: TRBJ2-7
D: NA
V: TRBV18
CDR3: CASSPKEQESSYEQYF
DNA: TGTGCCAGCTCACCAAAGGAACAGGAGAGCTCCTACGAGCAGTACTTC